Each of the 17 T cell receptor beta chains below was sequenced from the same sample in a study of identical twins. Via MiXCR, TCRdb re-called the 5' RACE reads, giving one row per CDR3 protein. The profile shows just under 550,000 distinct CDR3 sequences, roughly 15% of them singletons. The same data also contributed to another study, on yellow fever vaccine responses in identical twins.

Sequencing was done on a sample of CD4+ T cells sorted from blood. Receptors originate from a woman aged 18-29 years in good health.

This clonotype was counted ten times or more. V is TRBV20-1 and J is TRBJ1-1; D is undetermined. The CDR3 covers 12 residues. The V gene lost 2 bases and the J gene lost 1 base, with 5 bases spanning the gap. Germline V lookup: CDR1 DFQATT, CDR2 SNEGSKA (reference sequence). The CDR3 bases are TGCAGTGCTAGACGGCAGAACACTGAAGCTTTCTTT. Encoded protein: CSARRQNTEAFF.

V gene TRBV10-3 combines with J gene TRBJ2-7; 7 bases are a match to TRBD2. Trimming took 6 bases from V and 1 from J; bases not matched to a gene: 9. Germline V lookup: CDR1 ENHRY, CDR2 SYGVKD. CDR3 length equals 15 residues. This chain's CDR3 is CAIRSASGRSYEQYF. Here the CDR3 DNA reads TGTGCCATCAGATCGGCTAGCGGTCGGTCCTACGAGCAGTACTTC.

The rearrangement joins TRBV21-1 to TRBJ2-7; the DNA was not used to check the table's D call, TRBD2. TRBV21-1 is shown as a pseudogene. This CDR3 has 16 residues. CDR3 coding DNA: TGTGCCAGCAGCAAAGGGTTCGTCTCCCGATCCTACGAGCAGTACTTC. The encoded protein is CASSKGFVSRSYEQYF.

The chain links TRBV11-2 to TRBJ1-3; possibly TRBD1 for D (6 bases). In germline, CDR1 is SGHAT, CDR2 FQNNGV. Trimming cost V 1 base and J 1 base, with 11 bases left between them. The CDR3 contains 16 residues. This chain's CDR3 is CASSLGHRVSGNTIYF. Written as DNA, the CDR3 is TGTGCCAGCAGCTTAGGTCACAGGGTGTCTGGAAACACCATATATTTT.

V and J are TRBV27 and TRBJ1-5; no reliable D call. Trimming pared 8 bases from V and 0 bases from J, leaving 5 bases between. Germline V gene lookup returns CDR1 MNHEY and CDR2 SMNVEV (reference sequence). The CDR3 totals 12 residues. CDR3 DNA sequence: TGTGCCAGCGGGTATAGCAATCAGCCCCAGCATTTT. Protein: CASGYSNQPQHF.

This clonotype was seen more than once but under ten times. The J gene is TRBJ1-2, the V gene TRBV3-1; possible D gene TRBD1, 5 bases. V lost 1 base to trimming and J lost 0 bases, with 9 bases between them. The CDR3 has 15 residues. From germline, CDR1 is LGHDT and CDR2 YNNKEL (reference sequence). In DNA form, the CDR3 reads TGTGCCAGCAGCCAAGTCGCGGGACCTAACTATGGCTACACCTTC. It encodes CASSQVAGPNYGYTF.

The rearrangement joins TRBV20-1 to TRBJ2-3; TRBD2 is a possible D gene (6 bases). The V and J ends lost 6 bases and 2 bases respectively, with 12 bases between them. Germline loops: CDR1 DFQATT, CDR2 SNEGSKA (reference sequence). The CDR3 is 13 residues long. This CDR3 reads CSAGRSPTDTQYF. The CDR3 DNA sequence: TGCAGTGCCGGGAGAAGCCCCACAGATACGCAGTATTTT.

The J gene is TRBJ1-2, the V gene TRBV6-5, with 7 bases aligning to TRBD1. The CDR3 totals 16 residues. The J segment lost 8 bases and the V segment lost 0 bases, leaving 12 bases of the junction unmatched. CDR1 MNHEY and CDR2 SVGAGI come from the germline V gene. The DNA of the CDR3 is TGTGCCAGCAGTTACTCGAGGGCAGAGGGGGCTCACGGCTACACCTTC. Its translation is CASSYSRAEGAHGYTF.

This clonotype was counted only a few times. J is TRBJ1-1 and V is TRBV5-1; D gene ambiguous. Germline lookup yields CDR1 SGHRS and CDR2 YFSETQ. Trimming pared 6 bases from V and 1 base from J, leaving 10 bases between. The length of the CDR3 is 13 residues. Here the CDR3 DNA reads TGCGCCAGCATGGCAGGCCAGAACACTGAAGCTTTCTTT. Amino acids: CASMAGQNTEAFF.

The sample holds a few counts of this clonotype. The rearrangement joins TRBV24-1 to TRBJ2-1; D possibly corresponds to TRBD1 (7 bases). Germline V lookup: CDR1 KGHDR, CDR2 SFDVKD. V lost 9 bases to trimming and J lost 7 bases, with 15 bases between them. This CDR3 region has 13 residues. The CDR3: CATSGAGGNEQFF. The CDR3 region has the DNA TGTGCCACCTCTGGGGCAGGGGGGAATGAGCAGTTCTTC.

The chain uses TRBV14 and TRBJ2-7; possibly TRBD1 for D (6 bases). V lost 2 bases and J lost 2, with 13 bases in between. The length of the CDR3 is 15 residues. CDR1 and CDR2 (germline): SGHDN, FVKESK. Here the CDR3 reads CASSQSQGIPYEQYF. DNA of the CDR3: TGTGCCAGCAGCCAAAGTCAGGGGATTCCCTACGAGCAGTACTTC. The variable domain in full, completed from reference TRBV14 and TRBJ2-7, reads EAGVTQFPSHSVIEKGQTVTLRCDPISGHDNLYWYRRVMGKEIKFLLHFVKESKQDESGMPNNRFLAERTGGTYSTLKVQPAELEDSGVYFCASSQSQGIPYEQYFGPGTRLTVT.

This clonotype was seen at least ten times. The chain links TRBV29-1 to TRBJ1-5; 12 bases match TRBD1. The V segment lost 6 bases and the J segment 0 bases; nucleotides outside the gene matches: 3. The CDR3 runs 15 residues. In germline, CDR1 is SQVTM, CDR2 ANQGSEA. This chain's CDR3 is CSVLGQGASNQPQHF. CDR3 nucleotides: TGCAGCGTCCTGGGACAGGGGGCTAGCAATCAGCCCCAGCATTTT.

This clonotype was counted a few times. The chain carries TRBV20-1 and TRBJ1-1; D is undetermined. This CDR3 has 13 amino acids. Trimming shortened V by 5 bases and J by 11 bases, and 21 bases separated the two germline ends. The germline gives CDR1 DFQATT, CDR2 SNEGSKA (reference sequence). This CDR3 reads CSAVQQGRWEAFF. CDR3 in DNA: TGCAGTGCTGTCCAACAAGGGCGTTGGGAGGCTTTCTTT.

The chain carries TRBV2 and TRBJ2-5, with 8 bases matching TRBD1. Germline CDR1 reads SNHLY; CDR2 reads FYNNEI. V was clipped by 2 bases and J by 1 base; unmatched bases: 3. The CDR3 has 15 amino acids. In DNA form, the CDR3 reads TGTGCCAGCAGTGAATACGGACAGGGCCAAGAGACCCAGTACTTC. It specifies CASSEYGQGQETQYF.

This clonotype has just a few counts. The CDR3 nucleotides read TGTGCCAGCAGCCGACGAACCGGGACTAGCGGGAGGCGGGTGTGGACCCAGTACTTC. It translates to CASSRRTGTSGRRVWTQYF. This chain links TRBV12-3 or TRBV12-4 with TRBJ2-5, with TRBD2 identical over 15 bases. The CDR3 has 19 amino acids. V lost 6 bases, J lost 7 bases, and 18 bases stayed unmatched.

This chain joins TRBV14 and TRBJ2-5; a weak D match, TRBD2 (6 bases). This CDR3 has 12 residues. Germline V gene data show CDR1 as SGHDN and CDR2 as FVKESK. Trimming pared 4 bases from V and 6 bases from J, leaving 9 bases between. CDR3 loop: CASSPSVKTQYF. The CDR3 region has the DNA TGTGCCAGCAGCCCTAGCGTAAAGACCCAGTACTTC.

This rearrangement joins TRBV2 to TRBJ2-3, with 10 bases that match TRBD2. The V segment lost 6 bases and the J segment 6 bases; nucleotides outside the gene matches: 3. The CDR3 consists of 13 residues. Germline V gives CDR1 SNHLY, CDR2 FYNNEI. This CDR3 is CASRKREGDTQYF. CDR3 DNA: TGTGCCAGCAGGAAGCGGGAGGGGGATACGCAGTATTTT.